The T cell receptor (beta chain) described here comes from a study of CD8+ T cells in alopecia areata. About the study: Affected scalp percentage gauged treated patients' severity.

Treatment here: oral pan-JAK inhibitor, 5-10 mg twice daily. Study-level results: Many expanded lesional clones persisted in scalp and blood during tofacitinib. Affected lesional scalp, above all in alopecia totalis/universalis, was more clonal than normal scalp.

In its sample, this clone was seen a few times. Its antigen is not identified. This CDR3 contains 14 residues. The V segment lost 6 bases and the J segment 3 bases; nucleotides outside the gene matches: 4. Per germline, CDR1 SGHNT and CDR2 YYREEE (reference sequence). cDNA serving as the sequencing template came from extracted, reverse transcribed RNA. Generated by immunoSEQ multiplex PCR, the TCRdb table keeps only in-frame clones and is missing some. The sample lists fewer than 110,000 clones; 60% were seen once. This sequence joins TRBV5-4 and TRBJ2-2, with TRBD1 identical over 8 bases. This clonotype was obtained from a human donor with alopecia areata. The material sequenced was CD8+ T cells sorted from blood, taken at approximately week 60, from a patient treated with tofacitinib. This CDR3 is CASTDRGDTGELFF. In DNA, the CDR3 is TGTGCCAGCACAGACAGGGGCGACACCGGGGAGCTGTTTTTT.